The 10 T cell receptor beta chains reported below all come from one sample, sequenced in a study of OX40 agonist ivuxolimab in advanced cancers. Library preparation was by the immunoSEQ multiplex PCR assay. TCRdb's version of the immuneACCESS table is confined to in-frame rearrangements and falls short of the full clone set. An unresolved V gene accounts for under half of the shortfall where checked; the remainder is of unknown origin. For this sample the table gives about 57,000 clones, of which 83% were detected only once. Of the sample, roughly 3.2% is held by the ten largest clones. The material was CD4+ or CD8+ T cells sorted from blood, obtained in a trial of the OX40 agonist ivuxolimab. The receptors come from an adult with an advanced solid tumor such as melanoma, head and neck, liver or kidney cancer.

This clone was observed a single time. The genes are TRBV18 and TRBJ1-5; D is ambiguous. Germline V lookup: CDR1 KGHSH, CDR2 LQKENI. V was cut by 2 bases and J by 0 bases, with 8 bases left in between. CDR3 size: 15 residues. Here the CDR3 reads CASSPSGSSNQPQHF. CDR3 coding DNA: TGTGCCAGCTCACCATCCGGGTCTAGCAATCAGCCCCAGCATTTT.

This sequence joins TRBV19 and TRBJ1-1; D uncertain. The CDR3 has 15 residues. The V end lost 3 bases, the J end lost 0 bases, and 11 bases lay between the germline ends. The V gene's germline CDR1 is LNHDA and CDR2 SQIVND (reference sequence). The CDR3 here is CASSILGRMNTEAFF. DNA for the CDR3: TGTGCCAGTAGTATTTTGGGGAGAATGAACACTGAAGCTTTCTTT.

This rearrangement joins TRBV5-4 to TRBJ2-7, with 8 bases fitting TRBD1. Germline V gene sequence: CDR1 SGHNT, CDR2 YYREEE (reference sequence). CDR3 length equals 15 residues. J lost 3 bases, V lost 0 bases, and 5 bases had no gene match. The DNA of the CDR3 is TGTGCCAGCAGCTTGGGGGGTGACAGGGGCTACGAGCAGTACTTC. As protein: CASSLGGDRGYEQYF.

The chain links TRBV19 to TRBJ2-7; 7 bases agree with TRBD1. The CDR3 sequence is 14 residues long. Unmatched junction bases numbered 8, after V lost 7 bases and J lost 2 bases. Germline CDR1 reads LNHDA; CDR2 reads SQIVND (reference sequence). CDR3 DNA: TGTGCCAGTACCCCCCCAGGGGGAACCTACGAGCAGTACTTC. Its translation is CASTPPGGTYEQYF. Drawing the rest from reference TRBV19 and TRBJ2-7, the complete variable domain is DGGITQSPKYLFRKEGQNVTLSCEQNLNHDAMYWYRQDPGQGLRLIYYSQIVNDFQKGDIAEGYSVSREKKESFPLTVTSAQKNPTAFYLCASTPPGGTYEQYFGPGTRLTVT.

The CDR3 spells CSVEDGLAVADTQYF. CDR3 sequence (DNA): TGCAGCGTTGAAGACGGGCTAGCAGTCGCAGATACGCAGTATTTT. The chain has TRBV29-1 and TRBJ2-3; D possibly corresponds to TRBD2 (5 bases). The CDR3 is 15 residues long. The germline V gene has CDR1 SQVTM and CDR2 ANQGSEA. Trimming cost V 0 bases and J 4 bases, with 14 bases left between them.

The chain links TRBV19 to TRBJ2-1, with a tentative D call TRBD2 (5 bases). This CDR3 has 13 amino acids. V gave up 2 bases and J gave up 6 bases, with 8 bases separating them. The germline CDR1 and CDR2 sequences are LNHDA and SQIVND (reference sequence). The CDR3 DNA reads TGTGCCAGTAGTATAACTAGTACCAATGAGCAGTTCTTC. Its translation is CASSITSTNEQFF.

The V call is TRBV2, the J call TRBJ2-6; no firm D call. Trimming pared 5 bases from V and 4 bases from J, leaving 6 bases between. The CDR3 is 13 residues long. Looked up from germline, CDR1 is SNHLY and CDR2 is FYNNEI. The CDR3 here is CASSSEGANVLTF. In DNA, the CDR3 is TGTGCCAGCAGTTCAGAGGGGGCCAACGTCCTGACTTTC.

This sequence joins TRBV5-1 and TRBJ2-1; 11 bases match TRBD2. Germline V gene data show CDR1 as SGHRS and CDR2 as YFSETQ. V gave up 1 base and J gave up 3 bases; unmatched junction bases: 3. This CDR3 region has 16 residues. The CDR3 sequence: CASSLIAGGLYNEQFF. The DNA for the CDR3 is TGCGCCAGCAGCTTGATAGCGGGAGGGCTCTACAATGAGCAGTTCTTC.

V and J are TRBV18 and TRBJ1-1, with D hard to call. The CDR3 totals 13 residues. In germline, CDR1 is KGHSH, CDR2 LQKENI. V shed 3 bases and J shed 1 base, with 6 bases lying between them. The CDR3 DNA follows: TGTGCCAGCTCACCGACACCGAACACTGAAGCTTTCTTT. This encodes CASSPTPNTEAFF.

The CDR3 DNA sequence: TGTGCCAGCTCATCGGGAATGAACACTGAAGCTTTCTTT. Translating it yields CASSSGMNTEAFF. V gene TRBV18 combines with J gene TRBJ1-1; D is undetermined. The length of the CDR3 is 13 residues. Trimming took 5 bases from V and 0 from J, leaving 7 bases between them. Germline V CDR1 and CDR2: KGHSH, LQKENI.